Listed below are T cell receptor beta chains from one sample, sequenced in a study of cytomegalovirus exposure and HLA in healthy donors. Clones were sequenced by immunoSEQ multiplex PCR, and TCRdb holds only the in-frame ones, with some missing. The top ten clones hold roughly 1.5% of a sample with approximately 100,000 clones, about 81% of them seen once. Sequencing was carried out using PBMCs. Receptors were obtained from a man in his forties in good health and CMV-seronegative. The CDR3 runs from the conserved cysteine through the conserved F or W. The D gene is left open where the match is weak. The size field is filled for only some rows; it gives once, few, many or a size class.

V: TRBV19; size: .; J: TRBJ1-2; D: .; length: 13; CDR3: CASTRGSYYGYTF; DNA: TGTGCCAGTACCAGAGGGAGCTACTATGGCTACACCTTC
V: TRBV5-5; size: .; J: TRBJ1-1; D: TRBD1; length: 15; CDR3: CASSWDRGGSTEAFF; DNA: TGTGCCAGCAGCTGGGACAGGGGTGGGAGCACTGAAGCTTTCTTT
V: TRBV5-6; size: few; J: TRBJ1-1; D: .; length: 11; CDR3: CASSLFREAFF; DNA: TGTGCCAGCAGCTTGTTCAGGGAAGCTTTCTTT
V: TRBV5-4; size: .; J: TRBJ1-2; D: TRBD1; length: 15; CDR3: CASSGGQEFNYGYTF; DNA: TGTGCCAGCAGCGGAGGACAGGAGTTTAACTATGGCTACACCTTC
V: TRBV6-6; size: .; J: TRBJ1-4; D: .; length: 14; CDR3: CASSALTSNEKLFF; DNA: TGTGCCAGCAGTGCCCTTACTAGTAATGAAAAACTGTTTTTT
V: TRBV5-4; size: once; J: TRBJ1-1; D: .; length: 17; CDR3: CASSLGGVGAFDTEAFF; DNA: TGTGCCAGCAGCTTGGGCGGCGTGGGGGCGTTTGACACTGAAGCTTTCTTT
V: TRBV19; size: few; J: TRBJ2-7; D: TRBD1; length: 15; CDR3: CASSRGQGPPYEQYF; DNA: TGTGCCAGTAGTCGGGGACAGGGGCCACCCTACGAGCAGTACTTC
V: TRBV4-1; size: .; J: TRBJ1-6; D: .; length: 16; CDR3: CASSQERAGRYSPLHF; DNA: TGCGCCAGCAGCCAAGAGAGAGCAGGGCGATATTCACCCCTCCACTTT
V: TRBV25-1; size: .; J: TRBJ2-3; D: TRBD2; length: 16; CDR3: CASSEGLAGGMDTQYF; DNA: TGTGCCAGCAGTGAGGGACTAGCGGGGGGGATGGATACGCAGTATTTT
V: TRBV6-1; size: few; J: TRBJ1-1; D: .; length: 13; CDR3: CASMGEGNTEAFF; DNA: TGTGCCAGCATGGGGGAGGGGAACACTGAAGCTTTCTTT
V: TRBV11-1; size: .; J: TRBJ1-6; D: .; length: 16; CDR3: CASSLDVSGRRSPLHF; DNA: TGTGCCAGCAGCTTAGACGTATCTGGGCGGAGGTCACCCCTCCACTTT
V: TRBV19; size: .; J: TRBJ2-7; D: TRBD2; length: 18; CDR3: CASSSGGLAGGVHYEQYF; DNA: TGTGCCAGTTCCTCGGGGGGACTAGCGGGGGGAGTTCACTACGAGCAGTACTTC
V: TRBV7-6; size: .; J: TRBJ2-2; D: .; length: 14; CDR3: CASTLGAAGGELFF; DNA: TGTGCCAGCACCCTGGGGGCCGCCGGCGGGGAGCTGTTTTTT
V: TRBV7-2; size: .; J: TRBJ2-4; D: TRBD2; length: 18; CDR3: CASSSPGLAELAKNIQYF; DNA: TGTGCCAGCAGCTCCCCGGGACTAGCGGAACTAGCCAAAAACATTCAGTACTTC
V: TRBV19; size: .; J: TRBJ2-2; D: TRBD1; length: 16; CDR3: CASSPWDSLNTGELFF; DNA: TGTGCCAGTAGTCCCTGGGACAGTCTGAACACCGGGGAGCTGTTTTTT
V: TRBV5-1; size: .; J: TRBJ2-1; D: .; length: 14; CDR3: CASSPGSWLIEQFF; DNA: TGCGCCAGCAGCCCCGGGAGCTGGCTCATTGAGCAGTTCTTC
V: TRBV6-1; size: .; J: TRBJ2-5; D: .; length: 15; CDR3: CASPADSRKQETQYF; DNA: TGTGCCAGCCCCGCGGACAGTCGCAAGCAAGAGACCCAGTACTTC
V: TRBV10-2; size: few; J: TRBJ1-5; D: .; length: 16; CDR3: CASSEFRGSLNQPQHF; DNA: TGCGCCAGCAGTGAGTTCCGGGGAAGTCTCAATCAGCCCCAGCATTTT
V: TRBV7-2; size: .; J: TRBJ1-1; D: TRBD1; length: 15; CDR3: CASSYRQGANTEAFF; DNA: TGTGCCAGCAGCTACCGACAGGGGGCTAACACTGAAGCTTTCTTT
V: TRBV19; size: .; J: TRBJ2-7; D: .; length: 14; CDR3: CASSLTGPSYEQYF; DNA: TGTGCCAGTAGTCTCACGGGTCCTTCCTACGAGCAGTACTTC
V: TRBV6-6; size: .; J: TRBJ2-3; D: TRBD2; length: 15; CDR3: CASSLFSGDTDTQYF; DNA: TGTGCCAGCAGTTTATTTAGCGGGGACACAGATACGCAGTATTTT
V: TRBV27; size: .; J: TRBJ2-5; D: TRBD1; length: 15; CDR3: CASSATGQGVETQYF; DNA: TGTGCCAGCAGCGCTACGGGACAGGGGGTAGAGACCCAGTACTTC
V: TRBV11-2; size: .; J: TRBJ1-4; D: .; length: 14; CDR3: CASSSGPSGGKLFF; DNA: TGTGCCAGCAGTTCAGGTCCTTCGGGGGGAAAACTGTTTTTT
V: TRBV6-6; size: .; J: TRBJ1-1; D: TRBD1; length: 14; CDR3: CASSKGQGNTEAFF; DNA: TGTGCCAGCAGTAAGGGACAGGGGAACACTGAAGCTTTCTTT
V: TRBV19; size: .; J: TRBJ2-1; D: TRBD1; length: 16; CDR3: CASSTKHRGLNNEQFF; DNA: TGTGCCAGTAGTACGAAACACAGGGGCCTAAACAATGAGCAGTTCTTC
V: TRBV4-1; size: .; J: TRBJ1-2; D: .; length: 14; CDR3: CASSQEGRPYGYTF; DNA: TGCGCCAGCAGCCAAGAGGGCAGGCCCTATGGCTACACCTTC
V: TRBV4-2; size: .; J: TRBJ2-1; D: TRBD2; length: 17; CDR3: CASSQDTTGGLYNEQFF; DNA: TGTGCCAGCAGCCAAGATACCACGGGGGGGCTTTACAATGAGCAGTTCTTC
V: TRBV15; size: .; J: TRBJ1-2; D: .; length: 15; CDR3: CATSRDRQVNYGYTF; DNA: TGTGCCACCAGCAGAGATCGGCAGGTGAACTATGGCTACACCTTC
V: TRBV19; size: .; J: TRBJ2-7; D: .; length: 16; CDR3: CASTPQAGQHSYEQYF; DNA: TGTGCCAGTACCCCCCAGGCCGGACAACACTCCTACGAGCAGTACTTC
V: TRBV5-1; size: .; J: TRBJ1-2; D: TRBD1; length: 15; CDR3: CASSLGPGQGDGYTF; DNA: TGCGCCAGCAGCTTAGGCCCGGGACAGGGGGATGGCTACACCTTC